The 11 T cell receptor beta chains listed next were all sequenced from one sample in a study of blood T cell repertoires in COVID-19. Clones were sequenced by immunoSEQ multiplex PCR, and TCRdb holds only the in-frame ones, with some missing. The sample shows about 150,000 clones, approximately 84% of them seen only once. Sequencing input: peripheral blood. The receptor set was obtained from a human donor with acute or convalescent COVID-19. The donor label of this sample is uncertain.

The chain's CDR3 is CASSYSGEKLFF. The DNA for the CDR3 is TGTGCCAGCAGTTATAGTGGTGAAAAACTGTTTTTT. V usage is TRBV28 and J usage is TRBJ1-4, with D unclear. The CDR3 has 12 amino acids. Trimming cost V 4 bases and J 7 bases, with 7 bases left between them. Germline assignment: CDR1 MDHEN and CDR2 SYDVKM.

This rearrangement joins TRBV2 to TRBJ1-5; D gene unclear. The CDR3 covers 14 residues. CDR1 SNHLY and CDR2 FYNNEI come from the germline V gene. V was clipped by 6 bases and J by 0 bases, with 9 bases between them. CDR3 in amino acids: CASRSGLSNQPQHF. CDR3 DNA: TGTGCCAGCAGATCTGGGCTTAGCAATCAGCCCCAGCATTTT.

The chain couples TRBV18 to TRBJ2-7; possible D gene TRBD2, 6 bases. The CDR3 length is 13 residues. Looked up from germline, CDR1 is KGHSH and CDR2 is LQKENI. The V and J ends lost 2 bases and 6 bases respectively, with 11 bases between them. Here the CDR3 reads CASSPAGSGEQYF. In DNA form, the CDR3 reads TGTGCCAGCTCACCAGCGGGGTCGGGCGAGCAGTACTTC.

The chain combines TRBV4-3 with TRBJ1-1; D remains unclear. The CDR3 covers 14 residues. Germline assignment: CDR1 LGHNA and CDR2 YSLEER. V was trimmed by 0 bases and J by 0 bases, leaving 5 bases between them. The CDR3 DNA reads as TGCGCCAGCAGCCAAGATGCGGTGAACACTGAAGCTTTCTTT. Its translation: CASSQDAVNTEAFF.

The chain links TRBV18 to TRBJ1-1, with 12 bases aligning to TRBD1. The V segment lost 1 base and the J segment 1 base; nucleotides outside the gene matches: 1. This CDR3 has 16 residues. Germline CDR1 KGHSH, CDR2 LQKENI. This chain's CDR3 is CASSPQGQGANTEAFF. CDR3 DNA: TGTGCCAGCTCACCACAGGGACAGGGGGCGAACACTGAAGCTTTCTTT.

The CDR3 DNA reads TGTGCCAGCAGTTACGGGTCGGCAGGGGGCGACGGATTAGTAGCTTTCTTT. It yields the protein CASSYGSAGGDGLVAFF. V is TRBV6-2 or TRBV6-3 and J is TRBJ1-1; 8 positions agree with TRBD1. After removal of 2 bases from V and 10 bases from J, the junction contained 18 bases not matched to a gene. CDR3 length: 17 residues. The germline gives CDR1 MNHEY, CDR2 SVGEGT.

This clone was counted between two and nine times. Written as DNA, the CDR3 is TGTGCCAGCACTGGGGCGAGGAACACTGAAGCTTTCTTT. Amino acid sequence: CASTGARNTEAFF. The chain carries TRBV3-1 (or the pseudogene TRBV3-2) and TRBJ1-1, with D maybe TRBD1 (5 bases). The CDR3 contains 13 residues. From germline, CDR1 is LGHDT and CDR2 YNNKEL (reference sequence). Trimming cost V 7 bases and J 1 base, with 10 bases left between them.

The chain uses TRBV24-1 and TRBJ2-5; 9 positions agree with TRBD2. Trimming cost V 5 bases and J 7 bases; bases outside gene matches: 13. CDR1 is KGHDR and CDR2 is SFDVKD in the germline V gene. CDR3 length equals 16 residues. CDR3: CATSAPQGREGRTQYF. DNA of the CDR3: TGTGCCACCAGTGCTCCACAAGGGCGGGAGGGTAGGACCCAGTACTTC.

The rearrangement uses TRBV9 and TRBJ2-2; D is undetermined. Germline V gene lookup returns CDR1 SGDLS and CDR2 YYNGEE. V was shortened by 0 bases and J by 5 bases, with 8 bases between the two germline ends. The CDR3 totals 14 residues. CDR3 sequence (DNA): TGTGCCAGCAGCGTAGTCTTCGGTACCGGGGAGCTGTTTTTT. This codes for CASSVVFGTGELFF.

In its sample, this clone was seen once. The chain has TRBV7-9 and TRBJ2-7; possibly TRBD2 for D (6 bases). Per the germline V gene, CDR1 is SEHNR and CDR2 is FQNEAQ (reference sequence). Trimming removed 0 bases from V and 7 bases from J, with 13 bases in between. The CDR3 has 14 amino acids. CDR3 amino acids: CASSLAGWAGEQYV. The CDR3 DNA sequence: TGTGCCAGCAGCTTAGCAGGCTGGGCGGGGGAGCAGTACGTC.

This clone was detected once. V gene TRBV5-1 combines with J gene TRBJ2-5; maybe TRBD2 (5 bases). The CDR3 loop spans 13 amino acids. The germline V gene has CDR1 SGHRS and CDR2 YFSETQ. The ends were cut back, 9 bases at V and 3 bases at J, with 15 bases in the middle. In nucleotides, the CDR3 is TGCGCCACCCGGACGAGGGCGGAAGAGACCCAGTACTTC. Translation gives CATRTRAEETQYF.